The TCR beta chain under discussion was sequenced for a study of cytotoxic CD8 clonotypes in ibrutinib-treated CLL. In the study overall: Patients gave response samples after a median roughly 11 months of treatment, range 6 to 36.

V lost 5 bases and J lost 3; bases outside the gene matches: 3. Germline V lookup: CDR1 SGHDN, CDR2 FVKESK. The CDR3 is made up of 14 amino acids. Regarding this clone: Its antigen remains unknown.

Clones were sequenced by immunoSEQ multiplex PCR, and TCRdb holds only the in-frame ones, with some missing. The data contain 150,000 to 200,000 clones, approximately 72% of them singletons. Study findings and constraints: Upon ibrutinib response clonality rose, and upon progression it fell back toward baseline. Researchers report that baseline clonality outpaced age-matched healthy donors and tracked circulating CD8+ T-cell counts.

The TCR was taken from a human donor with chronic lymphocytic leukemia. This chain uses TRBV14 with TRBJ2-7, with 11 bases aligning to TRBD2. The sample was PBMCs, taken after 24 months of ibrutinib treatment. This chain's CDR3 is CASSNLAGGYEQYF. DNA for the CDR3: TGTGCCAGCAGCAATCTAGCGGGAGGCTACGAGCAGTACTTC.